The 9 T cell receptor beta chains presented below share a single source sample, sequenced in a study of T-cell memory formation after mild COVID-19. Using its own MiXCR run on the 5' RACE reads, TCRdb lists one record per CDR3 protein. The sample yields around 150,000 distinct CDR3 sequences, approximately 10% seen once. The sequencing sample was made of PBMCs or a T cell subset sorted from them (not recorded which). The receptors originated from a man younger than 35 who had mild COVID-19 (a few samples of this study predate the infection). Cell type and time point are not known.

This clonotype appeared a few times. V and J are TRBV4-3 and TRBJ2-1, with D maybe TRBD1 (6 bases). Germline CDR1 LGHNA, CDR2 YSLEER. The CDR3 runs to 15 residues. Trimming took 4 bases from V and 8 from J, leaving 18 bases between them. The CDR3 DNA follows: TGCGCCAGCAGCCGCTCGGGACACGGGGTCCATGAGCAGTTCTTC. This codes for CASSRSGHGVHEQFF.

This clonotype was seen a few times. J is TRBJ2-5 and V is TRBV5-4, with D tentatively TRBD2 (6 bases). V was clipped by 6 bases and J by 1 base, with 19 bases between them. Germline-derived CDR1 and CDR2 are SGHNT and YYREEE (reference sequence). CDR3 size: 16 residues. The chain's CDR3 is CASKSGGTPSQETQYF. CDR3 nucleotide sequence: TGTGCCAGCAAGAGTGGGGGGACTCCAAGCCAAGAGACCCAGTACTTC.

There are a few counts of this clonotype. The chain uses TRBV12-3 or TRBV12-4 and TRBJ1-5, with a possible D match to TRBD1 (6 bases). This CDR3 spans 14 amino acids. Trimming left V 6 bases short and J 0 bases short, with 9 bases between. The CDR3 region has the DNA TGTGCCAGCAGATACAGGGATAGCAATCAGCCCCAGCATTTT. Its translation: CASRYRDSNQPQHF.

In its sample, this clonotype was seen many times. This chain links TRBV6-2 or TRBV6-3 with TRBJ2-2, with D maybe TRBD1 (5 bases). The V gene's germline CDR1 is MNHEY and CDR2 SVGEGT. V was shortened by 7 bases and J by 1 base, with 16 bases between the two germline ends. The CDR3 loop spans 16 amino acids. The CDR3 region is CASTLQAGKNTGELFF. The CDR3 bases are TGTGCCAGCACCCTCCAGGCAGGGAAGAACACCGGGGAGCTGTTTTTT.

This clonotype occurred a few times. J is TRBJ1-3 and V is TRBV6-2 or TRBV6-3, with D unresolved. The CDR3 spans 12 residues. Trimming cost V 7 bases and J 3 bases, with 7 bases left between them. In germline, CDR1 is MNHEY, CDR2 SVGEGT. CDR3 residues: CASKEYGNTIYF. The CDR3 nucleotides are TGTGCCAGCAAGGAGTATGGAAACACCATATATTTT.

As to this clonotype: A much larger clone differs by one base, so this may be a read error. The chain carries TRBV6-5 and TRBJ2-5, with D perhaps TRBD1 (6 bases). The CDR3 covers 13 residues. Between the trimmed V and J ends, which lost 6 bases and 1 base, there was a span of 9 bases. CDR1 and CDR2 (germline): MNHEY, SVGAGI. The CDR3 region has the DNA TGTGCCAGCAGCTGGACAGTCCAAGAGACCCAGTACTTC. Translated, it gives CASSWTVQETQYF.

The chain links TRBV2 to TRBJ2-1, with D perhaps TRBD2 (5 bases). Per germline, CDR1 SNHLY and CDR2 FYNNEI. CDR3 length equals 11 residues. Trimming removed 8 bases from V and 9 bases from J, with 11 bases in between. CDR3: CASRVRGEQFF. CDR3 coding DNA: TGTGCCAGCCGGGTCCGGGGTGAGCAGTTCTTC.

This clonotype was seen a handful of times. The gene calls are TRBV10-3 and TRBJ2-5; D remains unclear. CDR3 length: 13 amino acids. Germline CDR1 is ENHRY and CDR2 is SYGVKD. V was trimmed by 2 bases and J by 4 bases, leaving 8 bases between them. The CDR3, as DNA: TGTGCCATCAGTGAGACTGAGTTAGAGACCCAGTACTTC. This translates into CAISETELETQYF.

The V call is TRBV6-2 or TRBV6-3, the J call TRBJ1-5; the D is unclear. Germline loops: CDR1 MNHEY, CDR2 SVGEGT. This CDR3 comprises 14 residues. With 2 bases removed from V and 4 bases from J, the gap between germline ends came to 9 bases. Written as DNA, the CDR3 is TGTGCCAGCAGTTACATCAGTGGTAATCAGCCCCAGCATTTT. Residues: CASSYISGNQPQHF.